The present entry profiles one T cell receptor beta chain with its context. The germline V gene has CDR1 SGHRS and CDR2 YFSETQ. The CDR3 is 15 amino acids. V lost 2 bases and J lost 2; bases outside the gene matches: 4. Data came from immunoSEQ multiplex PCR; TCRdb stores just in-frame clones and leaves some out. The sample shows 75,000 to 85,000 clones, roughly 87% of them seen only once. As for time point: after dendritic cell vaccination, including at tumor progression/relapse. Isocitrate dehydrogenase mutation was absent in all glioblastoma patients. These data originate in a study of glioma-infiltrating T cells after dendritic cell vaccination. Study background: Autologous tumor lysate was loaded overnight onto monocyte-derived dendritic cells grown seven days with IL-4 and GM-CSF.

Specimen: blood, collected after dendritic cell vaccination. This receptor was obtained from a human donor with glioblastoma. The V gene is TRBV5-1, the J gene TRBJ2-1, with 7 bases aligning to TRBD2. The CDR3: CASSLGGSTYNEQFF. CDR3 bases: TGCGCCAGCAGCTTAGGCGGGAGCACCTACAATGAGCAGTTCTTC. Full variable domain (remainder filled in from reference TRBV5-1 and TRBJ2-1): KAGVTQTPRYLIKTRGQQVTLSCSPISGHRSVSWYQQTPGQGLQFLFEYFSETQRNKGNFPGRFSGRQFSNSRSEMNVSTLELGDSALYLCASSLGGSTYNEQFFGPGTRLTVL.